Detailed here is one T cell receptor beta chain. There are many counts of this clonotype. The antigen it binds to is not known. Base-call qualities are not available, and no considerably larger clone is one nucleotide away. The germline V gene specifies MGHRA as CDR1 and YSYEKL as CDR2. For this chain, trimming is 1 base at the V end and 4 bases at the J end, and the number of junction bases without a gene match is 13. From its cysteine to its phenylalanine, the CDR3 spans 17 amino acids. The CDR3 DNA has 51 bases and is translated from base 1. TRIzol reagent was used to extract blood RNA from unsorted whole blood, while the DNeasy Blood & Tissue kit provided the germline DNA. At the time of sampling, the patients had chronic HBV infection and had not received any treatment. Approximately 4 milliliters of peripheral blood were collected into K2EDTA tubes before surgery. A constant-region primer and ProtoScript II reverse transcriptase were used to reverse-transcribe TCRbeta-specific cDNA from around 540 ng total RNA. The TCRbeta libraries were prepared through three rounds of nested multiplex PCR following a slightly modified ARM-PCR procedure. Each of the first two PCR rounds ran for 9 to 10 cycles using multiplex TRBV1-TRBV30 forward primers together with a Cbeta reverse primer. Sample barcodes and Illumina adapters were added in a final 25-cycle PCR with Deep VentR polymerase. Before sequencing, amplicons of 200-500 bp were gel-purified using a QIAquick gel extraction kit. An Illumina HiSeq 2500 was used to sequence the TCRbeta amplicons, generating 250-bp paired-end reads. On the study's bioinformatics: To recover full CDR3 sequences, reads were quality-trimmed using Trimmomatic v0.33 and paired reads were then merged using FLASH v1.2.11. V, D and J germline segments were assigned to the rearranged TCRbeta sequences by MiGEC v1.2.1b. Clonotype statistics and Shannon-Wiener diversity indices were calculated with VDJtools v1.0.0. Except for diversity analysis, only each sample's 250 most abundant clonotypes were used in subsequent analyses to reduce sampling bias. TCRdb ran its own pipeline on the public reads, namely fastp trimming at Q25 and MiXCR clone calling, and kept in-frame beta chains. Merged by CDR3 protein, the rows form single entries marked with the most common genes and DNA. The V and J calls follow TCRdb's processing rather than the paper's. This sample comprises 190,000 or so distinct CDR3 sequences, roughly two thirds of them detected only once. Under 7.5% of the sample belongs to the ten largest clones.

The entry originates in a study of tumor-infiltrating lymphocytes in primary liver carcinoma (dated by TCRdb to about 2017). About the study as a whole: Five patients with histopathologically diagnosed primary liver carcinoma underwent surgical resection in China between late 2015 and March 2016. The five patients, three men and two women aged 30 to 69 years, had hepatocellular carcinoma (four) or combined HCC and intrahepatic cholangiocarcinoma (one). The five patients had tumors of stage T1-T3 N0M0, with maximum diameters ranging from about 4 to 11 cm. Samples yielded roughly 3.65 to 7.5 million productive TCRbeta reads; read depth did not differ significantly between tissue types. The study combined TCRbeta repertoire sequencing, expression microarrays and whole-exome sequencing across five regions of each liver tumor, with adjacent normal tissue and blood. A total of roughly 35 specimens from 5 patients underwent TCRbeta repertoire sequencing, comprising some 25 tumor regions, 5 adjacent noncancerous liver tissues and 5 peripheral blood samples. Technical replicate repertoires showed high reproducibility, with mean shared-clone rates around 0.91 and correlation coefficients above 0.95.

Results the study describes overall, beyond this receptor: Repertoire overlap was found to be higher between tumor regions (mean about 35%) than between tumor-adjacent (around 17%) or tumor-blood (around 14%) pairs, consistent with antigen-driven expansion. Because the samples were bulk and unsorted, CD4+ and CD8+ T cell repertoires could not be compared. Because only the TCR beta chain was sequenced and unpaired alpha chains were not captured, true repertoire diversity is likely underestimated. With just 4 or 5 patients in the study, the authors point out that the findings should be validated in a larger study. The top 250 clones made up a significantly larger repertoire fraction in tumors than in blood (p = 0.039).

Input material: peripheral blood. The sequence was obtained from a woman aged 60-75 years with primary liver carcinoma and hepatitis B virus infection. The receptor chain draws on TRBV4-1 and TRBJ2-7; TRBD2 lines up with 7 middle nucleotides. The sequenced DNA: TGCGCCAGCAGCCAAGGGGGGGGTCGCGGGAGTCGTTACGAGCAGTACTTC. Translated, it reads CASSQGGGRGSRYEQYF.